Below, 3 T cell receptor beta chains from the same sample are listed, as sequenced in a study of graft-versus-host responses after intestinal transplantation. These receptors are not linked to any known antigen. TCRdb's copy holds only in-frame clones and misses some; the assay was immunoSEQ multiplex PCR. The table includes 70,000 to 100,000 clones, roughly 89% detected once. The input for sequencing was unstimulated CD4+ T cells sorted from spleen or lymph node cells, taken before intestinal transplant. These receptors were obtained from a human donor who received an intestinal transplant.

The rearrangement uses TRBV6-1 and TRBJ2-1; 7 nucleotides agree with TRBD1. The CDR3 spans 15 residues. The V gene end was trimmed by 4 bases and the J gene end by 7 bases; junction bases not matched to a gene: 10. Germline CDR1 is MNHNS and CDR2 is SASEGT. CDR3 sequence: CASSGSGTARNEQFF. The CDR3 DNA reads TGTGCCAGCAGTGGATCCGGGACAGCTCGTAATGAGCAGTTCTTC.

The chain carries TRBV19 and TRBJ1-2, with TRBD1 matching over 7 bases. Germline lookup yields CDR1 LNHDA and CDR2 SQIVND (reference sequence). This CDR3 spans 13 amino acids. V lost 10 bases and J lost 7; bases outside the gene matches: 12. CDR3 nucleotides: TGTGCCACAAAACCCGTCGACAGGGCTGGCTACACCTTC. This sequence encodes CATKPVDRAGYTF.

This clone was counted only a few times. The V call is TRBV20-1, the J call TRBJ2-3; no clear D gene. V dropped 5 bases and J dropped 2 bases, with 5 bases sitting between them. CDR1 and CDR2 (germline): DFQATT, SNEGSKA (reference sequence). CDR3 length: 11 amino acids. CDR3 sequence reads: CSAPITDTQYF. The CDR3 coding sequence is TGCAGTGCTCCCATCACAGATACGCAGTATTTT.